A single T cell receptor beta chain is shown here with its context. As yet, its antigen is unknown. This sample is part of a study of cytomegalovirus exposure and HLA in healthy donors. Whole-study context: The study's early data release held some 85 million unique TCRs from HLA-typed donors.

Regarding the study as a whole: Analyzed later, association rates of TCRs varied across HLA loci, with DRB1 most and HLA-C fewest. The likely origin of a cluster of highly shared sequence variants was a sequencing artifact. One later analysis reportedly identified an Asian-associated ancestry cluster that showed fewer N-insertions than the roughly 600-donor mean.

Primers for the PCR totalled 60 Vbeta and 13 Jbeta. Produced via immunoSEQ multiplex PCR; TCRdb's table is partial and in-frame only. This sample yields approximately 91,000 clones, of which about four fifths are seen a single time; 10% belongs to the top ten. Sequencing input: PBMCs. The receptor was derived from a human donor in good health.

The CDR3 spells CASRATDPRTANNEQFF. CDR3 DNA: TGTGCCAGCAGAGCTACGGACCCTCGGACTGCAAACAATGAGCAGTTCTTC. The chain uses TRBV2 and TRBJ2-1; weak D call: TRBD2 (5 bases). The CDR3 length is 17 residues. The ends were cut back, 6 bases at V and 5 bases at J, with 23 bases in the middle. Per germline, CDR1 SNHLY and CDR2 FYNNEI.